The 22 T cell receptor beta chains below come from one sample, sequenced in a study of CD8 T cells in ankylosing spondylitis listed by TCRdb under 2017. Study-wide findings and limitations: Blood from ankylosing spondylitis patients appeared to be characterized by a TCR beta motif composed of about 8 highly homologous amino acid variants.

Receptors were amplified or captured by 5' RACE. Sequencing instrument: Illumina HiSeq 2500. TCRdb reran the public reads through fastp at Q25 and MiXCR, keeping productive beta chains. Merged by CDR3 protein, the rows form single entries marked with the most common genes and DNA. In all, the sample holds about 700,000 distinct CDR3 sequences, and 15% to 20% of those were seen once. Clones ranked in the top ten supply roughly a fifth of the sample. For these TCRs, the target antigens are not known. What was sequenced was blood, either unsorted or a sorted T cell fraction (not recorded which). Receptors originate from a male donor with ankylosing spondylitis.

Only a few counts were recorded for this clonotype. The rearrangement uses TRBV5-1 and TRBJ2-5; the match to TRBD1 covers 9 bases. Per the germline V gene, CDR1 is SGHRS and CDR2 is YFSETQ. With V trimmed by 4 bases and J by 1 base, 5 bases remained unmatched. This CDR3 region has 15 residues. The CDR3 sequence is CASSLDRGLQETQYF. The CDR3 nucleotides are TGCGCCAGCAGCCTGGACAGGGGTCTCCAAGAGACCCAGTACTTC.

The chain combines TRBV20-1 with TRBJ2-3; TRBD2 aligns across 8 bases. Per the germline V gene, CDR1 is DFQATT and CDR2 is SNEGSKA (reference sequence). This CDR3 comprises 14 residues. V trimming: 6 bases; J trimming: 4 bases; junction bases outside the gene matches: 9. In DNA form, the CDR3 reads TGCAGTGCCCCCTCCGGGGGGGGTGCAGATACGCAGTATTTT. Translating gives CSAPSGGGADTQYF.

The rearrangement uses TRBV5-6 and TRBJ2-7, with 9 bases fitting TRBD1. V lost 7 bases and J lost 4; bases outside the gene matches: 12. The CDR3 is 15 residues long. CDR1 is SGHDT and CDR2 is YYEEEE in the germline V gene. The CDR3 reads CASALGGTGSYEQYF. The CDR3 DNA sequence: TGTGCCAGCGCACTAGGGGGGACAGGGTCTTACGAGCAGTACTTC.

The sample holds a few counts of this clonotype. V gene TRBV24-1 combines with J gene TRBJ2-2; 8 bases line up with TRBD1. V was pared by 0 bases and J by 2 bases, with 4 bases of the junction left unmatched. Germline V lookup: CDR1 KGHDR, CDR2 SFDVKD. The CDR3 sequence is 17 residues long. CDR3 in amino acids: CATSDLSRGLNTGELFF. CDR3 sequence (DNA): TGTGCCACCAGTGATTTGAGCAGGGGGCTAAACACCGGGGAGCTGTTTTTT.

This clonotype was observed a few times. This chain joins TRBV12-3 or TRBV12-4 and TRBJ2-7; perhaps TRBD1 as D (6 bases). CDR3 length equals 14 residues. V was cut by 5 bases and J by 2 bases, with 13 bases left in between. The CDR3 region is CASSGQTNTYEQYF. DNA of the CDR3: TGTGCCAGCAGTGGACAGACAAATACCTACGAGCAGTACTTC.

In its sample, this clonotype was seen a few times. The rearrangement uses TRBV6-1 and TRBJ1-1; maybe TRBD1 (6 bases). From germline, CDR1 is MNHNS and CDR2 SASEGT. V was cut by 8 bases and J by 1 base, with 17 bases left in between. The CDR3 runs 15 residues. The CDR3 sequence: CASLPVRDKNTEAFF. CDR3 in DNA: TGTGCCAGCTTACCCGTACGGGACAAGAACACTGAAGCTTTCTTT.

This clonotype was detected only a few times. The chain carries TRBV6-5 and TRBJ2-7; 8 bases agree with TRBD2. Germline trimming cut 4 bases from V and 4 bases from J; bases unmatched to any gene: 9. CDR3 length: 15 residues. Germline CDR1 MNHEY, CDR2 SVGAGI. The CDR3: CASSSPAGERYEQYF. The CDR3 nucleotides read TGTGCCAGCAGTTCGCCAGCGGGAGAGAGGTACGAGCAGTACTTC.

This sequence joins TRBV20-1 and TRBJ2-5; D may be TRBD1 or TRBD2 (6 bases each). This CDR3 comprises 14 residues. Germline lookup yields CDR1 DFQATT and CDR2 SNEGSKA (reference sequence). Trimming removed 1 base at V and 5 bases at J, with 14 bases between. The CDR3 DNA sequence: TGCAGTGCTAGAGTGGGGGGCCCCGGGGAGACCCAGTACTTC. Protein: CSARVGGPGETQYF.

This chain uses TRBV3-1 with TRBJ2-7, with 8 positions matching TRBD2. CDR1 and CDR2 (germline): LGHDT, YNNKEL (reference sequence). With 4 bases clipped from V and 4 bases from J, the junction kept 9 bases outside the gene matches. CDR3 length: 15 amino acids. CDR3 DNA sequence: TGTGCCAGCAGCCGGGAGAGCGGGAGAATTTACGAGCAGTACTTC. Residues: CASSRESGRIYEQYF.

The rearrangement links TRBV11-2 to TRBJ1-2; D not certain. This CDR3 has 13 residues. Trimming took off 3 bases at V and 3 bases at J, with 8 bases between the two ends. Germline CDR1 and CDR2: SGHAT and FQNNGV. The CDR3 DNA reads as TGTGCCAGCAGCTTTGGGTTGCACTATGGCTACACCTTC. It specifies CASSFGLHYGYTF. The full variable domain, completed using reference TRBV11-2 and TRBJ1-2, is EAGVAQSPRYKIIEKRQSVAFWCNPISGHATLYWYQQILGQGPKLLIQFQNNGVVDDSQLPKDRFSAERLKGVDSTLKIQPAKLEDSAVYLCASSFGLHYGYTFGSGTRLTVV.

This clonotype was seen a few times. This CDR3 reads CSASKGINSPLHF. The CDR3 region has the DNA TGCAGTGCTAGTAAGGGAATTAATTCACCCCTCCACTTT. The chain uses TRBV20-1 and TRBJ1-6; D is ambiguous. Germline assignment: CDR1 DFQATT and CDR2 SNEGSKA (reference sequence). Trimming pared 3 bases from V and 6 bases from J, leaving 9 bases between. This CDR3 region has 13 residues.

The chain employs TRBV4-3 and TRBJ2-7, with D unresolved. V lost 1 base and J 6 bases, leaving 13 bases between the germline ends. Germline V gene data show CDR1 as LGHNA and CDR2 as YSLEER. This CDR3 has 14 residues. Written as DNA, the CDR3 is TGCGCCAGCAGCCAAGGGACCGGATGGTTCGAGCAGTACTTC. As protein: CASSQGTGWFEQYF.

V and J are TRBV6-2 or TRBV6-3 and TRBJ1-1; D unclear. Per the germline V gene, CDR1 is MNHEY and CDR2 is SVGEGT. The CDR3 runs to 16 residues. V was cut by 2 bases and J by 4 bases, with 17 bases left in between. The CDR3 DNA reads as TGTGCCAGCAGTTACCCCAAGTGGGAGGGTCGCACTGAAGCTTTCTTT. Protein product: CASSYPKWEGRTEAFF.

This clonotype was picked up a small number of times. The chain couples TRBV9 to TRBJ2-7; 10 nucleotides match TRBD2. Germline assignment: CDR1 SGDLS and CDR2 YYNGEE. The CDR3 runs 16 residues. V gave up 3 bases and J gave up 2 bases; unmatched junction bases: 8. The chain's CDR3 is CASSGKAGGPPYEQYF. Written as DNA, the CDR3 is TGTGCCAGCAGCGGTAAAGCGGGAGGGCCTCCCTACGAGCAGTACTTC.

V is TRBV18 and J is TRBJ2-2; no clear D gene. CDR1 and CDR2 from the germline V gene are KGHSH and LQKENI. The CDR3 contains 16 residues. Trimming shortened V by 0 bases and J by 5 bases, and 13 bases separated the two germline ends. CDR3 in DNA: TGTGCCAGCTCACCACCCAAGTTTTCGGCAACCGGGGAGCTGTTTTTT. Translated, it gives CASSPPKFSATGELFF.

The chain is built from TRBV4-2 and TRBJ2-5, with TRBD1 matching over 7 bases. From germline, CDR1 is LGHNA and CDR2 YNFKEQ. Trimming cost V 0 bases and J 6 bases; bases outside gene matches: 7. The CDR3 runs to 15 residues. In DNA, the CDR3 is TGTGCCAGCAGCCAAGATAGGGGGACAGACAAGACCCAGTACTTC. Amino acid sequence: CASSQDRGTDKTQYF.

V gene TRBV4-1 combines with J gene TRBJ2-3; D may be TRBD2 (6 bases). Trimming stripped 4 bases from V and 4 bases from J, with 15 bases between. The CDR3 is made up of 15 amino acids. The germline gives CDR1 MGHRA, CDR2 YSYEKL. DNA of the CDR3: TGCGCCAGCAGCCCGGGGGTCAGGCCTCCAGATACGCAGTATTTT. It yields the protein CASSPGVRPPDTQYF.

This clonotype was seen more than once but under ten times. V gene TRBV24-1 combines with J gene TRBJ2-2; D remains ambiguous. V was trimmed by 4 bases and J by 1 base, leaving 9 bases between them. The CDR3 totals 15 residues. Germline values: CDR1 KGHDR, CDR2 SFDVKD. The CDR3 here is CATSDPAGNTGELFF. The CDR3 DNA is TGTGCCACCAGTGACCCCGCTGGGAACACCGGGGAGCTGTTTTTT.

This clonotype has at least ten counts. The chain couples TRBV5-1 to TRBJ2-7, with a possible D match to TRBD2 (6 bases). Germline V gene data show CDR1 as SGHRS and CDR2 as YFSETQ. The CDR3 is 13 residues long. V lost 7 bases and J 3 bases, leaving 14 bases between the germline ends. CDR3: CASSEDYDYEQYF. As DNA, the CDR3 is TGCGCCAGCTCTGAGGACTATGACTACGAGCAGTACTTC.

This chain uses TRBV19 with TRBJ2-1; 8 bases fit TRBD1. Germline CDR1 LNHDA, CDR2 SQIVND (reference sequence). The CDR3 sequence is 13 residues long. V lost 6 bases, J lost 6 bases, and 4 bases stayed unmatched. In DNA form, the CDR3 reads TGTGCCAGTAGGTCACAGGGGGTCAATGAGCAGTTCTTC. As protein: CASRSQGVNEQFF.

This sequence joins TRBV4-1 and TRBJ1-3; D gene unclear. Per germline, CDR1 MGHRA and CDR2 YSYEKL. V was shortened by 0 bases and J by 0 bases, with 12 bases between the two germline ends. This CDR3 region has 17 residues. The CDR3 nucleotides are TGCGCCAGCAGCCAAGAGATGCAGGAGCCCTCTGGAAACACCATATATTTT. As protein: CASSQEMQEPSGNTIYF.

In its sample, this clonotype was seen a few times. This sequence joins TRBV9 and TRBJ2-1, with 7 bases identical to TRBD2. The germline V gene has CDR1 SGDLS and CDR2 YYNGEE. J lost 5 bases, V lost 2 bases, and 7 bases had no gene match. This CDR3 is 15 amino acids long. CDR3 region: CASSVGSGENNEQFF. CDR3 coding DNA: TGTGCCAGCAGCGTTGGCAGCGGGGAGAACAATGAGCAGTTCTTC.